This TCR beta chain was observed in a study of beta chain features in type 1 diabetes. Study observations and caveats: When cDNA is sequenced, cells with high TCR expression could be over-represented. Junctions at VDJ sites from type 1 diabetes patients had fewer insertions and more deletions.

The authors sorted CD4+ naive, central memory, regulatory and stem cell-like memory cells via CD45RO/CCR7/CD25/CD127/CD95/CD27. What was sequenced were expressed TCRB transcripts, since all of the isolated RNA had been reverse transcribed. Naive, central memory and regulatory T cell samples averaged around 4 million immunoSEQ reads each. Sequencing used immunoSEQ multiplex PCR; TCRdb keeps in-frame clones, though not all of them. The sample holds 220,000 or so clones, about 70% seen once. About this clone itself: What it binds is not known.

The sequenced sample consisted of naive CD4+ T cells from blood. This receptor was identified in a man under 40 in good health.

CDR3 DNA: TGTGCCTGGACCAGACAGGGGATAACCTACGAGCAGTACTTC. It codes for CAWTRQGITYEQYF. The chain combines TRBV30 with TRBJ2-7; 8 bases are a match to TRBD1. CDR1 is GTSNPN and CDR2 is SVGIG in the germline V gene (reference sequence). The V segment lost 4 bases and the J segment 2 bases; nucleotides outside the gene matches: 7. The CDR3 is made up of 14 amino acids.